This T cell receptor (beta chain) was found in a study of T-cell reconstitution after alpha-beta-depleted transplantation in children. Using unique molecular identifiers, the investigators prepared the TCRbeta library. TCRdb used MiXCR to reprocess the PCR reads, holding one entry per CDR3 protein. The data show almost 500,000 distinct CDR3 sequences, roughly 10% seen once. Details on this clonotype: A read error may be the cause here, since a much bigger clone is one base away.

Here the sequenced sample was PBMCs, taken before TCRalphabeta/CD19-depleted stem cell transplant. The TCR was taken from a child aged 2-9 years with inherited bone marrow failure, due to receive a stem cell transplant.

CDR3 loop: CASTEGPSGSWTDKQYF. DNA for the CDR3: TGTGCCAGCACCGAAGGTCCTAGCGGGAGTTGGACAGATAAGCAGTATTTT. This chain joins TRBV11-2 and TRBJ2-3; 10 bases fit TRBD2. This CDR3 comprises 17 residues. The germline gives CDR1 SGHAT, CDR2 FQNNGV.